This entry is about one T cell receptor beta chain. In this sample, this clonotype turned up many times. Its cognate antigen has yet to be identified. Base qualities were left out, and no much larger clone turns up one base away. These data belong to a study of response to subunit inactivated influenza vaccine (dated by TCRdb to 2017 to 2018). Context from the whole study: To follow how T cells responded to a trivalent subunit inactivated influenza vaccine, the researchers relied on deep quantitative profiling of the T cell receptor repertoire.

Library preparation used RT-PCR. TCRdb names Illumina HiSeq 2500 as the instrument used. TCRdb reprocessed the public reads (quality trimming at Q25 with fastp, clone calling with MiXCR) and kept in-frame beta chains. Duplicate CDR3 protein sequences are folded into a single record with the most common DNA and genes. The sample includes around 190,000 distinct CDR3 sequences, with around 9.2% observed a single time. About 11% of the sample goes to the ten largest clones. The germline V gene sets CDR1 to SGHRS and CDR2 to YFSETQ. The germline ends are 10 bases apart after V is trimmed by 0 bases and J by 1 base. The CDR3 numbers 15 residues from cysteine through phenylalanine. CDR3 DNA is the only sequence kept; it has 45 bases, read in frame from the first base. Overall study results and their limits: According to the authors, only a limited number of new T cells may be recruited by each seasonal influenza vaccination.

Recombination connected TRBV5-1 to TRBJ2-5; D gene: possibly TRBD2, on 5 matching bases. The sequences come from non-naive T cells sorted from PBMCs, collected on the day of vaccination. The intended sense of this specimen's cell subset or site label: memory T cell fraction. The TCR comes from a man between 50 and 59 years old who received an inactivated influenza vaccine. Donor details come from another sample of the same person, matched by shared clones. The CDR3 protein is CASSLGAAVQETQYF. The DNA sequence is given as TGCGCCAGCAGCTTGGGGGCAGCGGTCCAAGAGACCCAGTACTTC.